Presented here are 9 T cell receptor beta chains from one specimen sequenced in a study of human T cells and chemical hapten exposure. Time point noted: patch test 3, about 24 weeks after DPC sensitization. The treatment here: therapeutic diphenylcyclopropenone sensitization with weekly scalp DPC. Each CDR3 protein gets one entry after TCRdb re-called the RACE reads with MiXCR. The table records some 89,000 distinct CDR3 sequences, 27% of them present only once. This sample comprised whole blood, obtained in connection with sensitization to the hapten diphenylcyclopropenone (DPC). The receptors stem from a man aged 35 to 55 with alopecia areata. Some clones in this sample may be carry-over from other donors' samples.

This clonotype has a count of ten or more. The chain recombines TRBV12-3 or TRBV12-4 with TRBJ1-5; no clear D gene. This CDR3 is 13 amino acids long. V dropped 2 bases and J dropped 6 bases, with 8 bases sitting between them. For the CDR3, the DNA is TGTGCCAGCAGTTTATATCACGGTCAGCCCCAGCATTTT. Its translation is CASSLYHGQPQHF.

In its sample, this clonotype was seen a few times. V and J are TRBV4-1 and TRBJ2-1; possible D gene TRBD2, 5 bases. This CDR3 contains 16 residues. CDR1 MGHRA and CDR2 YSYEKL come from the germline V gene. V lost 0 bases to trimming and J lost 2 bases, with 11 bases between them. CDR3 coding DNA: TGCGCCAGCAGCCAAGACGCTGGACTGCCCTACAATGAGCAGTTCTTC. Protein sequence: CASSQDAGLPYNEQFF.

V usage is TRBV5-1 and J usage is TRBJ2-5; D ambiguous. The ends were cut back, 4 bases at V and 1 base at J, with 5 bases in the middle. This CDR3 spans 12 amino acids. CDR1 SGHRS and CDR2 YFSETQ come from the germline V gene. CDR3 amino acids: CASSVPQETQYF. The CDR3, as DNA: TGCGCCAGCAGCGTGCCCCAAGAGACCCAGTACTTC.

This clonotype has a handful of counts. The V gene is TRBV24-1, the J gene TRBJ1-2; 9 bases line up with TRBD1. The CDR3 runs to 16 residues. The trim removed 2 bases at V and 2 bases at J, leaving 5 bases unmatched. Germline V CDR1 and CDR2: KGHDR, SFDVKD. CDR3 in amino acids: CATSDSGQGHNYGYTF. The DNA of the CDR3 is TGTGCCACCAGTGATTCTGGACAGGGGCACAACTATGGCTACACCTTC.

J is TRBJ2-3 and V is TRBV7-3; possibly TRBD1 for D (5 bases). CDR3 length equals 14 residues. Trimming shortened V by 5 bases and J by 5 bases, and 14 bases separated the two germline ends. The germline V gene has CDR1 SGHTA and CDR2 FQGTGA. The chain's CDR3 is CASSRWQGGDTQYF. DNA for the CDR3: TGTGCCAGCAGCAGGTGGCAGGGCGGAGATACGCAGTATTTT.

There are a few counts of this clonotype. The CDR3 loop reads CASSESIRADTQYF. The CDR3 nucleotides are TGCGCCAGCAGTGAGTCGATACGGGCAGATACGCAGTATTTT. The V and J genes are TRBV10-2 and TRBJ2-3; D remains ambiguous. V was shortened by 0 bases and J by 4 bases, with 8 bases between the two germline ends. The germline V gene has CDR1 WSHSY and CDR2 SAAADI. This CDR3 has 14 residues.

CDR3 nucleotides: TGTGCCAGCAAGGTGAACTCGAACTCCTACGAGCAGTACTTC. Translated: CASKVNSNSYEQYF. The chain combines TRBV2 with TRBJ2-7; no definite D call. CDR3 size: 14 residues. V gave up 7 bases and J gave up 0 bases, with 13 bases separating them. CDR1 is SNHLY and CDR2 is FYNNEI in the germline V gene.

The CDR3 spells CASSQVAGPQVYEQYF. As DNA, the CDR3 is TGTGCCAGCTCACAAGTAGCGGGTCCGCAAGTCTACGAGCAGTACTTC. The chain combines TRBV18 with TRBJ2-7, with 7 nucleotides matching TRBD2. CDR3 length: 16 residues. CDR1 and CDR2 from the germline V gene are KGHSH and LQKENI. Trimming removed 4 bases from V and 3 bases from J; junction bases left unmatched: 12.

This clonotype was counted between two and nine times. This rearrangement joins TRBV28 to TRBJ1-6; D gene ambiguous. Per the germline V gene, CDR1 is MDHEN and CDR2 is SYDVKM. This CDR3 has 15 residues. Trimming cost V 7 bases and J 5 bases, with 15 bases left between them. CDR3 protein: CASTPPGGNNSPLHF. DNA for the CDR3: TGTGCCAGCACCCCCCCGGGAGGGAATAATTCACCCCTCCACTTT.